The clone carrying this TCR beta chain occurred a few times. This CDR3 has 14 residues. The germline V gene encodes CDR1 SQVTM and CDR2 ANQGSEA. Trimming took off 3 bases at V and 5 bases at J, with 14 bases between the two ends. The entry originates in a study of T-cell memory formation after mild COVID-19. One entry per CDR3 protein, called by TCRdb with MiXCR from the 5' RACE reads. In the table there are just under 550,000 distinct CDR3 sequences, roughly 20% of which are singletons. The V call is TRBV29-1, the J call TRBJ2-1; D is unclear. What was sequenced was PBMCs or a T cell subset sorted from them (not recorded which). The sequence was obtained from an adult woman who had mild COVID-19 (a few samples of this study predate the infection). Cell type and time point are not known. Here the CDR3 DNA reads TGCAGCGTTGAGGGCCCCAGGTTGAACAATGAGCAGTTCTTC. Its protein product is CSVEGPRLNNEQFF.